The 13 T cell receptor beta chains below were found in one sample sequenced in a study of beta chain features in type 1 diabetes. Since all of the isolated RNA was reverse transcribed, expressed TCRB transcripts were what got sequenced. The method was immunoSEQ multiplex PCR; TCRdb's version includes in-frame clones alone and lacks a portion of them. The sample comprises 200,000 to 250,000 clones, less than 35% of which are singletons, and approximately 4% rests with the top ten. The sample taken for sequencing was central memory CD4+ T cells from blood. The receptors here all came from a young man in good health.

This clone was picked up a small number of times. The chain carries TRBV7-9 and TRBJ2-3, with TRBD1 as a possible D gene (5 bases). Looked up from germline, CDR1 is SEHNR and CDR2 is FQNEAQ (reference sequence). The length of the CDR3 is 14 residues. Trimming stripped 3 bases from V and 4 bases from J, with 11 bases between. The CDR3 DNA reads TGTGCCAGCAGCTTCACGGACACCTCAGATACGCAGTATTTT. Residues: CASSFTDTSDTQYF.

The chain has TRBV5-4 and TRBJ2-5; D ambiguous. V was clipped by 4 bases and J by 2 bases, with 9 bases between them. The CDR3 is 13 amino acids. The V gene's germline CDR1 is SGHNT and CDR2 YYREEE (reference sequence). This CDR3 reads CASSKGLQETQYF. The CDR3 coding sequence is TGTGCCAGCAGCAAGGGATTACAAGAGACCCAGTACTTC.

The CDR3 loop reads CASSPLRRGSTEAFF. The CDR3 nucleotides read TGTGCCAGCAGCCCCCTCAGGAGGGGTAGCACTGAAGCTTTCTTT. The chain is built from TRBV11-2 and TRBJ1-1; D may be TRBD1 (5 bases). The V gene lost 5 bases and the J gene lost 4 bases, with 17 bases spanning the gap. The CDR3 is 15 residues long. Germline V gene data show CDR1 as SGHAT and CDR2 as FQNNGV.

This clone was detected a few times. The CDR3 nucleotides are TGTGCCAGCACTAAAGAGGGACAGTTGAATAGGGCCCTCCACTTT. Translated, it gives CASTKEGQLNRALHF. V is TRBV6-1 and J is TRBJ1-6; 7 bases are shared with TRBD1. J lost 14 bases, V lost 7 bases, and 17 bases had no gene match. Germline assignment: CDR1 MNHNS and CDR2 SASEGT. The CDR3 consists of 15 residues.

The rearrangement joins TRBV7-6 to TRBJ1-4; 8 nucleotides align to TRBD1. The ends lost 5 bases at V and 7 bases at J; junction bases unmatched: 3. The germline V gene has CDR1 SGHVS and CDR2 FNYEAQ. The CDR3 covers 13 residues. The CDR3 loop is CASSPDRGEKLFF. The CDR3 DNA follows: TGTGCCAGCAGCCCCGACAGGGGTGAAAAACTGTTTTTT.

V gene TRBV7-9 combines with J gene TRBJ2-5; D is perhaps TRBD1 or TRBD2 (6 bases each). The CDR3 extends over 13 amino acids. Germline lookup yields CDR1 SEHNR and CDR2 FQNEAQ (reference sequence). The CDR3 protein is CASRRGNLETQYF. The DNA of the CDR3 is TGTGCTTCGAGGAGGGGGAATTTGGAGACCCAGTACTTC.

The CDR3 coding sequence is TGTGCCAGCAGCCGTAACACGGGGGGGACTGAAGCTTTCTTT. Translating gives CASSRNTGGTEAFF. The chain links TRBV9 to TRBJ1-1; possible D gene TRBD1, 5 bases. The ends were cut back, 4 bases at V and 5 bases at J, with 15 bases in the middle. The length of the CDR3 is 14 residues. The V gene's germline CDR1 is SGDLS and CDR2 YYNGEE. Full variable domain (outside the CDR3, taken from reference TRBV9 and TRBJ1-1): DSGVTQTPKHLITATGQRVTLRCSPRSGDLSVYWYQQSLDQGLQFLIQYYNGEERAKGNILERFSAQQFPDLHSELNLSSLELGDSALYFCASSRNTGGTEAFFGQGTRLTVV.

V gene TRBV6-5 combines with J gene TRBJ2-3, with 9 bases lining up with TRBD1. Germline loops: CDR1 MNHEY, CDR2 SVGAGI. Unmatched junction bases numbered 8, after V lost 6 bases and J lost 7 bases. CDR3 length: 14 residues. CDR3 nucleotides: TGTGCCAGCAGCTCACAGGGGGCCATTTATACGCAGTATTTT. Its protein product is CASSSQGAIYTQYF.

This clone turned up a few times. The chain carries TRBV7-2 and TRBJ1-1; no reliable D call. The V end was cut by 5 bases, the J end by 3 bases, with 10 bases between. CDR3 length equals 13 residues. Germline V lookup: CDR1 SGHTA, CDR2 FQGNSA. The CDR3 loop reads CASSPQGYTEAFF. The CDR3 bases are TGTGCCAGCAGCCCGCAAGGCTACACTGAAGCTTTCTTT.

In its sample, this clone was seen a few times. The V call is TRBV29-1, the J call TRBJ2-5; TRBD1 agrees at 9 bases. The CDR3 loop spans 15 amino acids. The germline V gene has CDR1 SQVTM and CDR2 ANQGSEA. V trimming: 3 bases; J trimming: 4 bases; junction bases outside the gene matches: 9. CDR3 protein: CSVDEGQGIGETQYF. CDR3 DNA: TGCAGCGTTGATGAGGGACAGGGTATCGGAGAGACCCAGTACTTC. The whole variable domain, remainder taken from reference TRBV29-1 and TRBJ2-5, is SAVISQKPSRDICQRGTSLTIQCQVDSQVTMMFWYRQQPGQSLTLIATANQGSEATYESGFVIDKFPISRPNLTFSTLTVSNMSPEDSSIYLCSVDEGQGIGETQYFGPGTRLLVL.

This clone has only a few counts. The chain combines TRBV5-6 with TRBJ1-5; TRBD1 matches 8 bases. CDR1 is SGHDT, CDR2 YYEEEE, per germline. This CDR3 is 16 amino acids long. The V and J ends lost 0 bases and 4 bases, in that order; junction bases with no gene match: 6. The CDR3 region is CASSLARTGPNQPQHF. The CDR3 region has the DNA TGTGCCAGCAGCTTGGCAAGGACAGGGCCAAATCAGCCCCAGCATTTT.

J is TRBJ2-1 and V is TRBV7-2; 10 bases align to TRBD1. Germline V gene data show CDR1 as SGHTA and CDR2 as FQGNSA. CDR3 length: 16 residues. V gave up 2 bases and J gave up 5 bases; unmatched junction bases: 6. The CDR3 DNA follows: TGTGCCAGCAGCTTATTTCGGGGACAGGGGCACAATGAGCAGTTCTTC. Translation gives CASSLFRGQGHNEQFF.

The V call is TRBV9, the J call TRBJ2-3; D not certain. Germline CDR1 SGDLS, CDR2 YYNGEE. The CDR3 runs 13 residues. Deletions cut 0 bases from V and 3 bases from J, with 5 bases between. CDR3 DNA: TGTGCCAGCAGCGTAGGAGAGACAGATACGCAGTATTTT. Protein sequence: CASSVGETDTQYF.